Shown below are 5 T cell receptor beta chains from a single sample sequenced in a study of siplizumab effects on memory and regulatory T cells. Profiled with immunoSEQ multiplex PCR; TCRdb holds only in-frame clones, not every one. Of about 82,000 clones listed, 87% were seen once; the top ten hold approximately 1.5%. The specimen was Tregs sorted from blood. Receptors originate from a human donor in good health.

The chain joins TRBV6-4 to TRBJ1-1; D is unclear. Trimming shortened V by 4 bases and J by 0 bases, and 6 bases separated the two germline ends. Per the germline V gene, CDR1 is MRHNA and CDR2 is SNTAGT. The CDR3 consists of 13 residues. This CDR3 is CASSGEMNTEAFF. DNA for the CDR3: TGTGCCAGCAGTGGAGAAATGAACACTGAAGCTTTCTTT.

About this clone: At one end the junction does not follow the germline gene, possibly because of a read error. This rearrangement joins TRBV5-6 to TRBJ1-3; D gene uncertain. Germline CDR1 SGHDT, CDR2 YYEEEE. The CDR3 is made up of 15 amino acids. The CDR3 here is CASTLDGFSGNTIYF. In nucleotides, the CDR3 is TGTGCCAGCACCTTGGACGGTTTCTCTGGAAACACCATATATTTT.

This rearrangement joins TRBV6-1 to TRBJ1-2; TRBD1 is a possible D gene (5 bases). Trimming cost V 6 bases and J 7 bases, with 15 bases left between them. The CDR3 runs 13 residues. Germline CDR1 is MNHNS and CDR2 is SASEGT. DNA of the CDR3: TGTGCCAGCAGCGAAACCGGGGGGAGTGGCTACACCTTC. Protein sequence: CASSETGGSGYTF.

This sequence joins TRBV27 and TRBJ2-2, with D maybe TRBD1 (6 bases). The V gene's germline CDR1 is MNHEY and CDR2 SMNVEV (reference sequence). With 3 bases removed from V and 2 bases from J, the gap between germline ends came to 13 bases. This CDR3 spans 16 amino acids. CDR3 nucleotide sequence: TGTGCCAGCAGTTTTAGCAGGACAGCTAACACCGGGGAGCTGTTTTTT. Protein sequence: CASSFSRTANTGELFF.

The chain links TRBV29-1 to TRBJ1-5; 10 bases are a match to TRBD1. Germline V gene lookup returns CDR1 SQVTM and CDR2 ANQGSEA. The CDR3 is 16 residues long. After removal of 0 bases from V and 1 base from J, the junction contained 3 bases not matched to a gene. The CDR3 region is CSVEEGTGESNQPQHF. CDR3 DNA sequence: TGCAGCGTTGAAGAGGGGACAGGGGAGAGCAATCAGCCCCAGCATTTT.